The clone carrying this T cell receptor (beta chain) was detected once. Antigen unknown. This sample was taken from a study of cytomegalovirus exposure and HLA in healthy donors. The study's findings and limits: Presence/absence analyses treated sequencing depth as roughly uniform across donors. An observed cluster of highly shared sequence variants was recorded as a likely sequencing artifact. Later analysis revealed greater clonal expansion in HLA-associated TCR beta chains than in equally common others.

Use of 60 Vbeta and 13 Jbeta primers characterized the PCR. The method was immunoSEQ multiplex PCR; TCRdb's version includes in-frame clones alone and lacks a portion of them. The repertoire holds approximately 140,000 clones, with 70% to 85% as singletons. Material: PBMCs. The TCR originated in a boy between 2 and 10 years old in good health and CMV-seronegative.

The CDR3: CSGWTLLRGYTF. The CDR3 nucleotides are TGCAGCGGATGGACACTGCTGAGGGGCTACACCTTC. V gene TRBV29-1 combines with J gene TRBJ1-2; tentative D call: TRBD1 (5 bases). The CDR3 extends over 12 amino acids. Germline values: CDR1 SQVTM, CDR2 ANQGSEA. With 7 bases removed from V and 8 bases from J, the gap between germline ends came to 17 bases.